Included here is one T cell receptor beta chain sequence, with context. This sample was taken from a study of blood T cell repertoires in COVID-19. Background on the study: Researchers got acute and convalescent COVID-19 samples from the United States, Italy and Spain. Sources were T cells, B-cell-depleted T cells, or PBMCs; the material itself was cDNA or gDNA.

This CDR3 comprises 15 residues. Germline V gene data show CDR1 as SGHRS and CDR2 as YFSETQ. J gave up 3 bases and V 0 bases, and 5 bases lay outside the gene matches. Participants came from roughly 23 US areas, aged roughly 18 to 95 years. Study processing details: Nucleated cell number was recorded as an estimate derived from reference gene primer amplification. The data were produced by immunoSEQ multiplex PCR, yet TCRdb's version contains in-frame clones alone and is incomplete. Clone size and V and J calls were adopted from that table, with D and trimming inferred from the DNA. This table holds roughly 250,000 clones, roughly 93% found once.

This sequence originates from a woman between 35 and 50 years old with acute COVID-19. The V gene is TRBV5-1, the J gene TRBJ1-2, with TRBD1 matching 7 bases. The sample consisted of PBMCs or T cells enriched from blood (not recorded which). The CDR3 DNA reads as TGCGCCAGCAGCTTGGGAACTACAGGGGACTATGGCTACACCTTC. Its translation: CASSLGTTGDYGYTF.